This T cell receptor beta chain was captured by sequencing in a study of T cell changes during pregnancy in multiple sclerosis (dated by TCRdb to the late 2010s). For the study in its entirety: The study examined how the T cell repertoire changed over the course of pregnancy in women with multiple sclerosis.

The library was built by means of the immunoSEQ multiplex PCR assay. The table comes from immuneACCESS by way of TCRdb, which keeps in-frame sequences with V and J called. Part of the clones is missing from these tables; in studies checked, under half for an unresolved V gene and the rest for unknown reasons. This sample comprises 60,000 or so clones, roughly nine tenths of them detected only once. Just over 0.85% of the sample rests with the top ten. Reading the germline V gene gives CDR1 KGHSH and CDR2 LQKENI. The CDR3 numbers 16 residues from cysteine through phenylalanine. Only the CDR3 part of the read is kept: 48 bases, read in frame from the first base. From V the trimming removes 3 bases and from J it removes 3 bases, while the gene matches leave 5 bases of the junction unaccounted for. About this clone itself: No cognate antigen has been identified for it. Base-call qualities are not available, and no considerably larger clone is one nucleotide away.

The receptor chain draws on TRBV18 and TRBJ2-2, with 9 middle bases fitting TRBD1. The material was peripheral blood, obtained before pregnancy. The TCR sequence derives from a female donor with multiple sclerosis, enrolled in a pregnancy study. The CDR3 in this case is CASSPSGQGYTGELFF. The base sequence is TGTGCCAGCTCACCTTCGGGACAGGGATACACCGGGGAGCTGTTTTTT.